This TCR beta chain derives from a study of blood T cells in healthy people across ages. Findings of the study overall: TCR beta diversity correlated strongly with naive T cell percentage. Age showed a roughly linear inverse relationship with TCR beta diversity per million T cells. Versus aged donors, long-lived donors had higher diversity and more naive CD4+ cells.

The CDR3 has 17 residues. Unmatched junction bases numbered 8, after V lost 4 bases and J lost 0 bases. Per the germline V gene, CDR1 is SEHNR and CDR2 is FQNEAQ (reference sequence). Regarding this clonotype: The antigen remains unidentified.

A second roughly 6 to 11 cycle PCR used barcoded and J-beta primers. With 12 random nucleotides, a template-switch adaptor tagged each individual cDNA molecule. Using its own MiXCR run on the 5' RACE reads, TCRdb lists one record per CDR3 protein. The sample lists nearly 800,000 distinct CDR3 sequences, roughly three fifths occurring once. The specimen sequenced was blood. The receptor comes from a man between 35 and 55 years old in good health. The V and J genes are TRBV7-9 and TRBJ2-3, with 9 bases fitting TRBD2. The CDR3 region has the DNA TGTGCCAGCAGCTACACGCGACTAGCGGAAAGCACAGATACGCAGTATTTT. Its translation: CASSYTRLAESTDTQYF.